This TCR beta chain was obtained from a study of T cells in Graves' hyperthyroidism and ophthalmopathy. Overall study results and limits: Blood held most thyroid clonotypes expanded above 0.001 frequency.

Germline lookup yields CDR1 LGHDT and CDR2 YNNKEL (reference sequence). The J segment lost 1 base and the V segment lost 6 bases, leaving 4 bases of the junction unmatched. CDR3 size: 15 residues. Hyperthyroidism in the patients, aged 18 to 65, was newly diagnosed and under 2 months in duration. Patients showing uncontrolled infection, other autoimmune disease, pregnancy or lactation were ineligible. This clonotype was seen repeatedly, ten times or more. Its target is unknown. Amplification of TCR beta CDR3 regions used RNA as the template. Researchers ran a first-round RT-PCR on the TCR CDR3 using the HTBI primer set. TCRdb itself ran the multiplex PCR reads through MiXCR, one entry per CDR3 protein. Here the sample spans roughly 170,000 distinct CDR3 sequences, over 7.5% being singletons.

The sequence came from a woman under 30 with Graves' hyperthyroidism that later progressed to Graves' ophthalmopathy. V gene TRBV3-1 combines with J gene TRBJ2-5; 11 bases align to TRBD1. Sequencing was carried out using blood. The CDR3: CASRRDRGFQETQYF. For the CDR3, the DNA is TGTGCCAGCAGGAGGGACAGGGGGTTCCAAGAGACCCAGTACTTC.